These 3 T cell receptor beta chains share one sample of origin, sequenced in a study of cytomegalovirus exposure and HLA in healthy donors. Use of 60 Vbeta and 13 Jbeta primers characterized the PCR. Using immunoSEQ multiplex PCR, the repertoire was profiled, and TCRdb retains in-frame clones only, with some absent. Here the sample spans roughly 200,000 clones, roughly 80% being singletons. The sequencing sample was made of PBMCs. These receptors all come from a woman aged 45-65 years in good health and CMV-seronegative.

This clone appeared once. The chain joins TRBV4-1 to TRBJ2-7; possibly TRBD2 for D (6 bases). The CDR3 contains 13 residues. Germline lookup yields CDR1 MGHRA and CDR2 YSYEKL. The V end lost 1 base, the J end lost 5 bases, and 9 bases lay between the germline ends. CDR3 sequence: CASSQVGGHEQYF. CDR3 bases: TGCGCCAGCAGCCAAGTGGGGGGTCACGAGCAGTACTTC.

This sequence joins TRBV27 and TRBJ2-5, with 7 bases that match TRBD2. The V segment lost 6 bases and the J segment 4 bases; nucleotides outside the gene matches: 17. CDR1 is MNHEY and CDR2 is SMNVEV in the germline V gene (reference sequence). The CDR3 has 17 amino acids. The CDR3 is CASRPGFGPTGGETQYF. The CDR3 DNA follows: TGTGCCAGCAGGCCGGGTTTCGGCCCAACGGGGGGAGAGACCCAGTACTTC.

The chain is built from TRBV18 and TRBJ2-1, with 8 nucleotides matching TRBD2. The germline V gene encodes CDR1 KGHSH and CDR2 LQKENI. The CDR3 is made up of 13 amino acids. Trimming cost V 5 bases and J 5 bases; bases outside gene matches: 2. The CDR3: CASSTTSDNEQFF. CDR3 coding DNA: TGTGCCAGCTCAACGACTAGCGACAATGAGCAGTTCTTC.